This record covers a single T cell receptor (beta chain). The sample comes from a study of cytomegalovirus exposure and HLA in healthy donors. Turning to the study itself: Earlier, fewer than 130 million unique TCR beta sequences were recovered from about 200 million T cells by an analysis.

The CDR3 runs 14 residues. Germline CDR1 and CDR2: MNHNS and SASEGT. The V end was cut by 5 bases, the J end by 0 bases, with 11 bases between. PCR primers comprised 60 Vbeta and 13 Jbeta primers. In the original processing: Roughly 80 million unique TCR beta chains, roughly 11 million shared, were counted in a later analysis. The method was immunoSEQ multiplex PCR; TCRdb's version includes in-frame clones alone and lacks a portion of them. V and J calls plus clone size are reproduced from that table; the DNA served to infer D and trimming. This sample yields under 200,000 clones, of which 68% are seen a single time; about 3% belongs to the top ten.

The receptor was derived from a woman aged 40 to 55 in good health and CMV-seropositive. V is TRBV6-1 and J is TRBJ2-7, with a weak D call TRBD2 (6 bases). Source material: PBMCs. The chain's CDR3 is CASSRGLSSYEQYF. For the CDR3, the DNA is TGTGCCAGCAGTAGGGGACTTAGCTCCTACGAGCAGTACTTC.